This is a list of T cell receptor beta chains from one sample in a study of regulatory T cells in long-lasting Graves disease. TCRdb independently ran MiXCR on the multiplex PCR reads; one entry per CDR3 protein. In the table there are 450,000 to 650,000 distinct CDR3 sequences, 16% of which are singletons. The same sample was also used in a study of T cells in Graves' hyperthyroidism and ophthalmopathy.

This specimen was peripheral blood mononuclear cells (PBMCs), taken at new diagnosis, from a patient treated with antithyroid drugs. All receptors come from a middle-aged woman with Graves disease. The CDR3 runs from the conserved cysteine through the conserved F or W. A D gene is named only where the DNA matches it firmly. Clone sizes are given selectively: once, few, many, or a class where the clone is expanded.

clone_size	j_call	v_call	d_call	cdr3_nt	cdr3_aa
NA	TRBJ2-1	TRBV6-5	NA	TGTGCCAGCAGTTACTCGATCCCGACAGGATCCAATGAGCAGTTCTTC	CASSYSIPTGSNEQFF
few	TRBJ1-1	TRBV6-2/TRBV6-3	NA	TGTGCCAGCAGACTAGGCACCGCCGTGACTGAAGCTTTCTTT	CASRLGTAVTEAFF
NA	TRBJ2-7	TRBV4-1	NA	TGCGCCAGCAGCCAAGATAGCTTCGGCGGCGAGCAGTACTTC	CASSQDSFGGEQYF
many	TRBJ2-5	TRBV2	NA	TGTGCCAGCGACGGGGGCGGGGGAGGCGAGACCCAGTACTTC	CASDGGGGGETQYF
NA	TRBJ1-3	TRBV19	NA	TGTGCCAGCAAACCGACAGGATCGCTCTCTGGAAACACCATATATTTT	CASKPTGSLSGNTIYF
few	TRBJ2-7	TRBV28	TRBD2	TGTGCCAGACTAGCGGGGGGGACCTACGAGCAGTACTTC	CARLAGGTYEQYF
few	TRBJ1-1	TRBV5-5	TRBD1	TGTGCCAGCAGCTTGGAGGGACAGGGGACTGAAGCTTTCTTT	CASSLEGQGTEAFF
many	TRBJ1-6	TRBV28	NA	TGTGCCAGCAGTCCGAACTCGGGCCACGGGAATTCACCCCTCCACTTT	CASSPNSGHGNSPLHF
few	TRBJ2-3	TRBV20-1	NA	TGCAGTGCTAGAATACACCCTGAGGTGACAGATACGCAGTATTTT	CSARIHPEVTDTQYF
many	TRBJ1-1	TRBV20-1	NA	TGCAGTGCTAGAAGGACGTGGGACCGTCTTGAAGCTTTCTTT	CSARRTWDRLEAFF
NA	TRBJ2-4	TRBV6-9	TRBD1	TGTGCCAGCAGTTACGTCGCAGGGGGCGACGCTACCCTAGCCAAAAACATTCAGTACTTC	CASSYVAGGDATLAKNIQYF
many	TRBJ2-3	TRBV2	NA	TGTGCCAGCAGTGAAGACGGGCAGGGCACAGATACGCAGTATTTT	CASSEDGQGTDTQYF
few	TRBJ2-3	TRBV7-3	NA	TGTGCCAGCAGCTTAAATGGGGGGTTCACAGATACGCAGTATTTT	CASSLNGGFTDTQYF
few	TRBJ2-5	TRBV11-3	NA	TGTGCCAGTAGCAAGGGGTCCCAAGAGACCCAGTACTTC	CASSKGSQETQYF
few	TRBJ1-1	TRBV20-1	NA	TGCAGTGCTAGTACACCCGGAGGCACTGAAGCTTTCTTT	CSASTPGGTEAFF
many	TRBJ2-3	TRBV3-1	NA	TGTGCCAGCAGCCAAGCCAGGATCACAGATACGCAGTATTTT	CASSQARITDTQYF
many	TRBJ2-3	TRBV28	TRBD2	TGTGCCAGCAGTTTATTCAGCGGGGGGGGGATAGATACGCAGTATTTT	CASSLFSGGGIDTQYF
many	TRBJ1-4	TRBV15	TRBD1	TGTGCCACCAGGTACAGGGGCTGGGGTGCAACTAATGAAAAACTGTTTTTT	CATRYRGWGATNEKLFF
many	TRBJ1-1	TRBV20-1	NA	TGCAGTGCTGGGGATCTCTATGGTACTGAAGCTTTCTTT	CSAGDLYGTEAFF
few	TRBJ1-5	TRBV5-6	NA	TGTGCCAGCAGCACCGTTTCCAGCTCTCAGCCCCAGCATTTT	CASSTVSSSQPQHF
NA	TRBJ1-5	TRBV5-5	NA	TGTGCCAGCAGCTTGGAGCCGGGGAGCAATCAGCCCCAGCATTTT	CASSLEPGSNQPQHF
NA	TRBJ2-2	TRBV7-9	TRBD2	TGTGCCAGCAGACTCCCGACTAGCGGCGGTGGCGGGGAGCTGTTTTTT	CASRLPTSGGGGELFF